This note documents a single T cell receptor (beta chain) sequence. Its target is unknown. The data derive from a study of cytomegalovirus exposure and HLA in healthy donors. Study overall: About 80 million unique TCRs, all from HLA-typed donors, were included in an early release of the data.

Germline assignment: CDR1 SNHLY and CDR2 FYNNEI. The CDR3 covers 13 residues. V lost 5 bases and J lost 2, with 9 bases in between. The PCR made use of 60 Vbeta and 13 Jbeta primers. The data were produced by immunoSEQ multiplex PCR, yet TCRdb's version contains in-frame clones alone and is incomplete. This sample has roughly 180,000 clones, with around 75% found just once. Findings and limits, study-wide: In a later analysis, DRB1 alleles had the most associated TCRs; HLA-C alleles the fewest. Specificity for CMV antigens was confirmed in vitro for a few of the CMV-associated chains. TCR beta chain V- and J-gene trimming was linked, in a later analysis, to a missense variant in DCLRE1C.

The sample consisted of PBMCs. The gene calls are TRBV2 and TRBJ2-5; D not certain. This TCR was sampled from a female donor in good health and CMV-seronegative. CDR3 region: CASSLNLQETQYF. In DNA, the CDR3 is TGTGCCAGCAGTTTAAACCTACAAGAGACCCAGTACTTC.